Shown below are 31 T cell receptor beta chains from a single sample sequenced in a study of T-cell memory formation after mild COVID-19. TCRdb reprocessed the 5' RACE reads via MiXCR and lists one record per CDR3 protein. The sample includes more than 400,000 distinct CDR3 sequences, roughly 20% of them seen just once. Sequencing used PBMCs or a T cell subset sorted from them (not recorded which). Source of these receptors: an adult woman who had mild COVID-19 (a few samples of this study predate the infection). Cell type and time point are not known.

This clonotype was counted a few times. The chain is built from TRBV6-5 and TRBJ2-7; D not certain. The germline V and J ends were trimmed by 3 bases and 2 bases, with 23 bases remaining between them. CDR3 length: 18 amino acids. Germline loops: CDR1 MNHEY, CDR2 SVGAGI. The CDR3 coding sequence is TGTGCCAGCAGTTATGCCCCGCCCGTAGCTCCGGGTCCCTACGAGCAGTACTTC. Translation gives CASSYAPPVAPGPYEQYF.

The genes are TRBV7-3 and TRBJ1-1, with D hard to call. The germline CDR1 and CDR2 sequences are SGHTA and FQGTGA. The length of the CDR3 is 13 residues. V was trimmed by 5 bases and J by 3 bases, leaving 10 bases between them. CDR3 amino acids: CASSLRRHTEAFF. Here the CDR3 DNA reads TGTGCCAGCAGCCTACGAAGACACACTGAAGCTTTCTTT.

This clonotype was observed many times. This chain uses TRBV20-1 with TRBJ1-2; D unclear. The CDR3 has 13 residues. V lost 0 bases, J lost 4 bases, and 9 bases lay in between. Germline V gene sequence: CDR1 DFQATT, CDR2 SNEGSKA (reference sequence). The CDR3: CSARDRHTYGYTF. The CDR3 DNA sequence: TGCAGTGCTAGAGACAGGCACACCTATGGCTACACCTTC.

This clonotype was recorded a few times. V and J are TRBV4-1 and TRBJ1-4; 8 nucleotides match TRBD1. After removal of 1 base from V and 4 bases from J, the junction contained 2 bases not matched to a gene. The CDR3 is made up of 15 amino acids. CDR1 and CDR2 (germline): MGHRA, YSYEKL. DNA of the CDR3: TGCGCCAGCAGCCAAGCCGACAGGGGTAATGAAAAACTGTTTTTT. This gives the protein CASSQADRGNEKLFF.

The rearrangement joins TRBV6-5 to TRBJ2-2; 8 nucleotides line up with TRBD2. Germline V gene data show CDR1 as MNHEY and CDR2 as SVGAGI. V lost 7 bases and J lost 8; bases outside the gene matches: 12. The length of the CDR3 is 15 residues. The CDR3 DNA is TGTGCCAGCAACCCCCTTAGCGGGGCGGGGGGGGAGCTGTTTTTT. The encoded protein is CASNPLSGAGGELFF.

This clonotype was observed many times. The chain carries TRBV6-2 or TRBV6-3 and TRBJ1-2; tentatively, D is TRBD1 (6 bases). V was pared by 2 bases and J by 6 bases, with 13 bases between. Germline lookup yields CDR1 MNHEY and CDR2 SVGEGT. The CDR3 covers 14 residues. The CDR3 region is CASSYGPRGDGYTF. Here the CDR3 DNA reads TGTGCCAGCAGTTACGGGCCTAGGGGGGATGGCTACACCTTC.

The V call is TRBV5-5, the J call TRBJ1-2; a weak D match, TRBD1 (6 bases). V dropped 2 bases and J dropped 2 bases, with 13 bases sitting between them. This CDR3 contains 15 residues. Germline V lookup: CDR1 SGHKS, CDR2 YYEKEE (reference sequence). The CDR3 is CASSLEGVGNYGYTF. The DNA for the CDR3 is TGTGCCAGCAGCTTAGAGGGGGTCGGCAACTATGGCTACACCTTC.

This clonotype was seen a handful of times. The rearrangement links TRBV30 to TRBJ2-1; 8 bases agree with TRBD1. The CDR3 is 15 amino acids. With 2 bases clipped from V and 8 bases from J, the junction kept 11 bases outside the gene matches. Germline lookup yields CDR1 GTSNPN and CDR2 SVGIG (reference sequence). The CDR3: CAWSPDRGNLYEQFF. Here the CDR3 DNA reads TGTGCCTGGAGTCCAGACAGGGGCAATCTCTATGAGCAGTTCTTC.

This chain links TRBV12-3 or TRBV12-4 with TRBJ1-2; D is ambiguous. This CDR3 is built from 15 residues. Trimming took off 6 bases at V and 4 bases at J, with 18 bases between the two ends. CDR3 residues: CASSLGSWGVYGYTF. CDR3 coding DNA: TGTGCCAGCAGCCTAGGGTCATGGGGAGTCTATGGCTACACCTTC.

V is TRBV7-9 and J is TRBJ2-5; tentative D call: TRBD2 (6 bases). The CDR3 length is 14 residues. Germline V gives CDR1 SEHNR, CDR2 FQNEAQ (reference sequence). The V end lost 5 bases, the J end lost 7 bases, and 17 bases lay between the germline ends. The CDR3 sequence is CASSPGLRLGTQYF. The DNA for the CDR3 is TGTGCCAGCAGCCCGGGACTCCGGTTGGGGACCCAGTACTTC.

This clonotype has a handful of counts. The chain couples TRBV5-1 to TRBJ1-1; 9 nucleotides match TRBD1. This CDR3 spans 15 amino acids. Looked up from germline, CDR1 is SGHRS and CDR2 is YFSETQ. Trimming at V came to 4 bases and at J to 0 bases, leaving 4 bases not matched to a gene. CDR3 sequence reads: CASSTRTGVNTEAFF. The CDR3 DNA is TGCGCCAGCAGCACTAGGACAGGGGTGAACACTGAAGCTTTCTTT.

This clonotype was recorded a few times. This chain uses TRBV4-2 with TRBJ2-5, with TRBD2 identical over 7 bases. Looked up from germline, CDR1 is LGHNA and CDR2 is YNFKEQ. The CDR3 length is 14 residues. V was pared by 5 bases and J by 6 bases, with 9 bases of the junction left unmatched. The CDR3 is CASSVGLDGKTQYF. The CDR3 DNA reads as TGTGCCAGCAGCGTCGGACTAGATGGGAAGACCCAGTACTTC.

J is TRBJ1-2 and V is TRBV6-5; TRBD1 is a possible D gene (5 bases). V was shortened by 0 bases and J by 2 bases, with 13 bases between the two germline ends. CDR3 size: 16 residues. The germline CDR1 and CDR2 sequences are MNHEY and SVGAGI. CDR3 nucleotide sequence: TGTGCCAGCAGTTACTCGATTGGGGGGGACAACTATGGCTACACCTTC. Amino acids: CASSYSIGGDNYGYTF.

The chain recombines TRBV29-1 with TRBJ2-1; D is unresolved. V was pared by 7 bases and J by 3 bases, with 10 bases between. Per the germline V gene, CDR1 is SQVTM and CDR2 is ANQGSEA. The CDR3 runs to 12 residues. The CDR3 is CSASRSYNEQFF. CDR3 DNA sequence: TGCAGCGCTTCCCGGAGCTACAATGAGCAGTTCTTC.

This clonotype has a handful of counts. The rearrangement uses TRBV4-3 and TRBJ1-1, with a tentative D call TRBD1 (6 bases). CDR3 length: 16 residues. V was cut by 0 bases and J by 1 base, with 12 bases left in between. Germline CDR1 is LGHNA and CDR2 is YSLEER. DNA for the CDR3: TGCGCCAGCAGCCAAGAGGCCACAGGGCCGAACACTGAAGCTTTCTTT. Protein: CASSQEATGPNTEAFF.

The CDR3 spells CASKSQGTGNTEAFF. In DNA, the CDR3 is TGTGCCAGCAAGTCCCAAGGGACAGGGAACACTGAAGCTTTCTTT. The genes are TRBV12-3 or TRBV12-4 and TRBJ1-1, with 8 bases lining up with TRBD1. V lost 7 bases to trimming and J lost 1 base; unmatched junction nucleotides: 8. This CDR3 spans 15 amino acids.

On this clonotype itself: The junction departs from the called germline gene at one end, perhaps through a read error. DNA for the CDR3: TGTGCCAGCAGTCCCGGGACAGGGAGCGGCTACAACTTC. As protein: CASSPGTGSGYNF. The chain joins TRBV7-3 to TRBJ1-2, with 9 bases lining up with TRBD1. The germline V gene has CDR1 SGHTA and CDR2 FQGTGA. This CDR3 contains 13 residues. Full variable domain (missing parts from reference TRBV7-3 and TRBJ1-2): GAGVSQTPSNKVTEKGKYVELRCDPISGHTALYWYRQSLGQGPEFLIYFQGTGAADDSGLPNDRFFAVRPEGSVSTLKIQRTERGDSAVYLCASSPGTGSGYNFGSGTRLTVV.

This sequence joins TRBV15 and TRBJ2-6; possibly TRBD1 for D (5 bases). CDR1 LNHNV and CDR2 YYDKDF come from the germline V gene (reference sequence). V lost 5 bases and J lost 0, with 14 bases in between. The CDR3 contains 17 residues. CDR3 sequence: CATSDSLPPSGANVLTF. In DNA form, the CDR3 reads TGTGCCACCAGCGACAGCCTGCCGCCCTCTGGGGCCAACGTCCTGACTTTC. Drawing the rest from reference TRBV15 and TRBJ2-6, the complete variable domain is DAMVIQNPRYQVTQFGKPVTLSCSQTLNHNVMYWYQQKSSQAPKLLFHYYDKDFNNEADTPDNFQSRRPNTSFCFLDIRSPGLGDTAMYLCATSDSLPPSGANVLTFGAGSRLTVL.

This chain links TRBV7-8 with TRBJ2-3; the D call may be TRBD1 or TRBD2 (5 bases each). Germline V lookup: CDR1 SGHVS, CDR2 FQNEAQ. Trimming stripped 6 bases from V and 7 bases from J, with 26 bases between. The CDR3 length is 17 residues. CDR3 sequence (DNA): TGTGCCAGCAGTCTAGTAGGAGGCAGGGACCTGGATCATACGCAGTATTTT. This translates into CASSLVGGRDLDHTQYF.

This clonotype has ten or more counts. CDR3 nucleotide sequence: TGTGCCAGCAGCTTACTCTGGGACAGGAGTCACCAAGAGACCCAGTACTTC. As protein: CASSLLWDRSHQETQYF. The chain combines TRBV7-8 with TRBJ2-5, with 8 nucleotides matching TRBD1. Germline values: CDR1 SGHVS, CDR2 FQNEAQ. The J segment lost 0 bases and the V segment lost 2 bases, leaving 8 bases of the junction unmatched. The CDR3 contains 17 residues.

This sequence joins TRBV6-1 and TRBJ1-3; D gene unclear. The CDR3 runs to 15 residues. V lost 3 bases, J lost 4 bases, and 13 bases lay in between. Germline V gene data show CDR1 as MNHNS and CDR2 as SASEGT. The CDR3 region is CASSDSSSQGNTIYF. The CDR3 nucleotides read TGTGCCAGCAGTGACTCTTCTTCACAGGGAAACACCATATATTTT.

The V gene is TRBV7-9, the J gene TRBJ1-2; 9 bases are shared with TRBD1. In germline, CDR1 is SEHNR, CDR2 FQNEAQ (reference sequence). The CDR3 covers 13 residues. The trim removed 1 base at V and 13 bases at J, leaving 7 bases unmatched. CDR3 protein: CASSLDRDRVTTF. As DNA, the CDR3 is TGTGCCAGCAGCTTAGACCGGGACAGGGTTACCACCTTC. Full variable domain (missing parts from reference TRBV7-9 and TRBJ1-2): DTGVSQNPRHKITKRGQNVTFRCDPISEHNRLYWYRQTLGQGPEFLTYFQNEAQLEKSRLLSDRFSAERPKGSFSTLEIQRTEQGDSAMYLCASSLDRDRVTTFGSGTRLTVV.

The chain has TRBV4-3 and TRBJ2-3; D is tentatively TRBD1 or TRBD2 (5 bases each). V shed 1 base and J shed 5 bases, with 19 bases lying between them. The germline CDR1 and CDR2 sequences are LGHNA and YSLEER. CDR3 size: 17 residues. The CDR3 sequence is CASSQGGGRGVGDTQYF. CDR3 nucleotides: TGCGCCAGCAGCCAAGGAGGCGGCCGAGGGGTGGGAGATACGCAGTATTTT.

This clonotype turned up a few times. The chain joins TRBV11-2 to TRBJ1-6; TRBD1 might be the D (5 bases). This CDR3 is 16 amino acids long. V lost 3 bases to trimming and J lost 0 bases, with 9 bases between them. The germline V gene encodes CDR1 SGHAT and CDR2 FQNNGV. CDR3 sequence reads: CASSLGEGSYNSPLHF. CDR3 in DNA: TGTGCCAGCAGCTTGGGGGAGGGCTCCTATAATTCACCCCTCCACTTT.

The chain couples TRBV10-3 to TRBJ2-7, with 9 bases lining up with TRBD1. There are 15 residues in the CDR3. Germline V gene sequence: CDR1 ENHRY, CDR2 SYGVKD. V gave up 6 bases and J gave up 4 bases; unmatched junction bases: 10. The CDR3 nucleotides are TGTGCCATCAGCCGGACAGGGGCCCCTACGTACGAGCAGTACTTC. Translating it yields CAISRTGAPTYEQYF.

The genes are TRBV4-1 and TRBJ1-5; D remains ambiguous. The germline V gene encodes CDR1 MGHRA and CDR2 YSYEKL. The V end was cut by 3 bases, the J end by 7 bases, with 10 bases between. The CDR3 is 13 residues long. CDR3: CASSQRTEQPQHF. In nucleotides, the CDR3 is TGCGCCAGCAGCCAGAGGACGGAGCAGCCCCAGCATTTT.

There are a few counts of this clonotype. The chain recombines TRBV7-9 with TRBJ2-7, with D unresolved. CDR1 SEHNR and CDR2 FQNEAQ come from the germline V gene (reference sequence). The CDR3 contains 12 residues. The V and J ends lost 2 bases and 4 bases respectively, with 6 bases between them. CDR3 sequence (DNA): TGTGCCAGCAGCTTAAACAAGTACGAGCAGTACTTC. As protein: CASSLNKYEQYF.

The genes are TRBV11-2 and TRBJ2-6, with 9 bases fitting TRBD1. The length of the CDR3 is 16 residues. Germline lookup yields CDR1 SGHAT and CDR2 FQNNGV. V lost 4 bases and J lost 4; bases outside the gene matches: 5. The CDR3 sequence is CASSSYRGLGANVLTF. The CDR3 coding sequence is TGTGCCAGCAGCTCTTACAGGGGGCTCGGGGCCAACGTCCTGACTTTC.

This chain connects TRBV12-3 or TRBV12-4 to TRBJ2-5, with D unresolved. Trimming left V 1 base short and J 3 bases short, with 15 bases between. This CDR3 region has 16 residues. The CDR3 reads CASSLGNRTLEETQYF. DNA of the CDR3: TGTGCCAGCAGTTTAGGGAACCGAACACTTGAAGAGACCCAGTACTTC.

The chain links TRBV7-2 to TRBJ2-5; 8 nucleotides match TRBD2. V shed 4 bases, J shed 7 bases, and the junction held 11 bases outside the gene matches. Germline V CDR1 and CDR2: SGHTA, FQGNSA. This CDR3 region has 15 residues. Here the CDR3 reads CASSSRRTSQGTQYF. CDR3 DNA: TGTGCCAGCAGCTCGAGACGGACTAGCCAGGGGACCCAGTACTTC.

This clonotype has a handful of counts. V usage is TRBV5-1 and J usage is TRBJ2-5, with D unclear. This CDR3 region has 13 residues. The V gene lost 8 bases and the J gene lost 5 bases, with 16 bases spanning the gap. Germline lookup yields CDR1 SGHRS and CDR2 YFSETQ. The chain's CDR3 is CASAPRFGETQYF. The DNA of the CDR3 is TGCGCCAGTGCACCCCGGTTCGGGGAGACCCAGTACTTC.